Below, 15 T cell receptor beta chains from the same sample are listed, as sequenced in a study of regulatory and conventional T cells in RAG deficiency. The protocol was immunoSEQ multiplex PCR, while the TCRdb copy is restricted to in-frame clones and leaves out a portion. The table includes about 29,000 clones, nearly 95% detected once. Genomic DNA came from blood conventional CD4+ T cells gated CD25-low CD127-high. These data were likewise used in another study, on regulatory T cells. This second study says: Amplification used 52 TRBV primers and 13 TRBJ primers.

Sequencing was done on a sample of CD25- CD4+ T cells sorted from blood. These receptors all stem from a human donor in good health.

This chain uses TRBV18 with TRBJ1-1; 8 bases are shared with TRBD1. The germline CDR1 and CDR2 sequences are KGHSH and LQKENI. Trimming cost V 6 bases and J 0 bases; bases outside gene matches: 3. CDR3 length: 14 residues. In DNA form, the CDR3 reads TGTGCCAGCTCCGCGGGACAGGTGAACACTGAAGCTTTCTTT. Its protein is CASSAGQVNTEAFF.

This chain joins TRBV6-5 and TRBJ1-1; D is perhaps TRBD1 (5 bases). This CDR3 contains 15 residues. CDR1 is MNHEY and CDR2 is SVGAGI in the germline V gene. Deletions cut 8 bases from V and 0 bases from J, with 16 bases between. The CDR3 coding sequence is TGTGCCAGCGTGAGTCAGGGCGGAATGAACACTGAAGCTTTCTTT. This gives the protein CASVSQGGMNTEAFF.

The genes are TRBV7-9 and TRBJ1-2; TRBD1 aligns across 9 bases. The ends lost 5 bases at V and 7 bases at J; junction bases unmatched: 11. The CDR3 is 15 residues long. Germline V gene sequence: CDR1 SEHNR, CDR2 FQNEAQ (reference sequence). The CDR3 spells CASSLGQGLSLGYTF. The DNA of the CDR3 is TGTGCCAGCAGCCTGGGACAGGGTCTTTCTCTTGGCTACACCTTC.

The sample holds a few counts of this clone. This chain links TRBV18 with TRBJ1-1; D not certain. Trimming took 6 bases from V and 6 from J, leaving 14 bases between them. Germline lookup yields CDR1 KGHSH and CDR2 LQKENI. The CDR3 is 13 amino acids. The CDR3 DNA is TGTGCCAGCTCCCCAAGCCGCAACGCTGAAGCTTTCTTT. Encoded protein: CASSPSRNAEAFF.

This clone appeared a single time. This rearrangement joins TRBV4-1 to TRBJ1-6; D is possibly TRBD1 (5 bases). The V gene lost 1 base and the J gene lost 7 bases, with 14 bases spanning the gap. The CDR3 contains 16 residues. The germline gives CDR1 MGHRA, CDR2 YSYEKL. CDR3 in amino acids: CASSQGVAGGNSPLHF. The CDR3 DNA is TGCGCCAGCAGCCAAGGCGTCGCGGGGGGGAATTCACCCCTCCACTTT.

For the CDR3, the DNA is TGTGCCAGTAGTATAAGTACATATAGCAATCAGCCCCAGCATTTT. The encoded protein is CASSISTYSNQPQHF. This chain connects TRBV19 to TRBJ1-5; D not resolved. The CDR3 contains 15 residues. The V end was cut by 2 bases, the J end by 0 bases, with 8 bases between. CDR1 and CDR2 from the germline V gene are LNHDA and SQIVND (reference sequence).

Here the CDR3 reads CASSLPTGRSYGYTF. CDR3 in DNA: TGTGCCAGCAGCCTACCGACAGGGAGGTCCTATGGCTACACCTTC. This sequence joins TRBV7-2 and TRBJ1-2; TRBD1 matches 7 bases. Germline assignment: CDR1 SGHTA and CDR2 FQGNSA. The CDR3 has 15 amino acids. V lost 5 bases and J lost 4; bases outside the gene matches: 10.

For this clone: Its ends do not fully match the called genes, so a read error is possible. This rearrangement joins TRBV5-1 to TRBJ2-1; 8 bases agree with TRBD1. The length of the CDR3 is 15 residues. CDR1 is SGHRS and CDR2 is YFSETQ in the germline V gene. The CDR3 here is CASSLGTGARNEQFF. The CDR3 nucleotides read TGCGCCAGCAGTTTGGGGACAGGCGCTAGAAATGAGCAGTTCTTC. Combining the CDR3 with reference TRBV5-1 and TRBJ2-1 gives the whole variable domain KAGVTQTPRYLIKTRGQQVTLSCSPISGHRSVSWYQQTPGQGLQFLFEYFSETQRNKGNFPGRFSGRQFSNSRSEMNVSTLELGDSALYLCASSLGTGARNEQFFGPGTRLTVL.

The chain joins TRBV5-5 to TRBJ1-1; D might be TRBD1 (6 bases). Trimming removed 7 bases at V and 3 bases at J, with 16 bases between. The CDR3 is 14 amino acids. Germline-derived CDR1 and CDR2 are SGHKS and YYEKEE (reference sequence). The CDR3 here is CASLRGGPDTEAFF. As DNA, the CDR3 is TGTGCCAGCTTGAGGGGGGGCCCCGACACTGAAGCTTTCTTT. Supplemented by reference TRBV5-5 and TRBJ1-1, the full variable domain reads DAGVTQSPTHLIKTRGQQVTLRCSPISGHKSVSWYQQVLGQGPQFIFQYYEKEERGRGNFPDRFSARQFPNYSSELNVNALLLGDSALYLCASLRGGPDTEAFFGQGTRLTVV.

The CDR3 DNA is TGTGCCAGCAGTCGTAGCTCCTATAATTCACCCCTCCACTTT. Its protein is CASSRSSYNSPLHF. The chain combines TRBV7-9 with TRBJ1-6; no reliable D call. Per the germline V gene, CDR1 is SEHNR and CDR2 is FQNEAQ (reference sequence). V lost 6 bases and J 0 bases, leaving 6 bases between the germline ends. This CDR3 comprises 14 residues.

The chain joins TRBV19 to TRBJ1-2; TRBD1 might be the D (6 bases). The CDR3 covers 15 residues. From germline, CDR1 is LNHDA and CDR2 SQIVND (reference sequence). V was trimmed by 2 bases and J by 7 bases, leaving 17 bases between them. CDR3 nucleotide sequence: TGTGCCAGTAGTATACGGGGAACAGGGATGGGTGGCTACACCTTC. Translation: CASSIRGTGMGGYTF.

This chain uses TRBV6-1 with TRBJ2-5; tentatively, D is TRBD1 (5 bases). Trimming removed 2 bases from V and 3 bases from J, with 10 bases in between. This CDR3 is 14 amino acids long. Germline lookup yields CDR1 MNHNS and CDR2 SASEGT. For the CDR3, the DNA is TGTGCCAGCAGTGAACCAGGGCTTAAAGAGACCCAGTACTTC. This gives the protein CASSEPGLKETQYF.

The chain links TRBV6-1 to TRBJ1-3; D perhaps matches TRBD1 (6 bases). Per germline, CDR1 MNHNS and CDR2 SASEGT. The CDR3 length is 14 residues. Trimming left V 4 bases short and J 4 bases short, with 11 bases between. The CDR3 spells CASSGRGSGNTIYF. CDR3 in DNA: TGTGCCAGCAGTGGCAGGGGATCAGGAAACACCATATATTTT.

The CDR3 sequence: CASSLVRVGEQYF. DNA for the CDR3: TGTGCCAGCAGTTTGGTCAGGGTAGGGGAGCAGTACTTC. The chain combines TRBV28 with TRBJ2-7; maybe TRBD1 (5 bases). V lost 3 bases, J lost 7 bases, and 13 bases lay in between. The CDR3 sequence is 13 residues long. Germline V gene data show CDR1 as MDHEN and CDR2 as SYDVKM.

V gene TRBV18 combines with J gene TRBJ2-7; 8 bases are shared with TRBD1. Looked up from germline, CDR1 is KGHSH and CDR2 is LQKENI. This CDR3 has 16 residues. J lost 0 bases, V lost 1 base, and 5 bases had no gene match. The CDR3 region has the DNA TGTGCCAGCTCACCACGCTCGGGGACAGGCTCCTACGAGCAGTACTTC. Protein product: CASSPRSGTGSYEQYF.